Listed below are T cell receptor beta chains from one sample, sequenced in a study of blood T cell repertoires in COVID-19. Repertoires were generated with immunoSEQ multiplex PCR, while TCRdb's copy carries only in-frame clones and drops some. The profile covers 290,000 or so clones, with 70% to 90% appearing a single time and 1% to 1.5% taken by the ten largest. Sequenced input: peripheral blood. Source of these receptors: a man between 65 and 79 years old with acute or convalescent COVID-19. The CDR3 runs from the conserved cysteine through the conserved F or W. D genes are given only for firm matches. Clone size is shown for a subset of rows, as once, few, many or a class of expanded clone.

j_call	clone_size	v_call	d_call	cdr3_aa	cdr3_nt
TRBJ2-7	once	TRBV19	TRBD2	CASSPSGLAGGVVYEQYF	TGTGCCAGTAGTCCGTCGGGACTAGCGGGGGGGGTCGTCTACGAGCAGTACTTC
TRBJ2-7	once	TRBV30	TRBD1	CAWSRPGGSNEQYF	TGTGCCTGGAGTAGACCAGGGGGTTCGAACGAGCAGTACTTC
TRBJ2-2	NA	TRBV28	TRBD1	CASSKTGVNTGELFF	TGTGCCAGCAGTAAGACAGGGGTAAACACCGGGGAGCTGTTTTTT
TRBJ2-7	NA	TRBV25-1	NA	CASSLGIEQYF	TGTGCCAGCAGCCTCGGGATAGAGCAGTACTTC
TRBJ2-5	NA	TRBV7-2	NA	CASSLVGGSIQETQYF	TGTGCCAGCAGCTTAGTTGGGGGGAGCATCCAAGAGACCCAGTACTTC
TRBJ2-7	few	TRBV6-5	TRBD2	CASGTSGSYEQYF	TGTGCCAGCGGGACTAGCGGGAGCTACGAGCAGTACTTC
TRBJ2-2	NA	TRBV9	TRBD1	CASQGDRGPGELFF	TGTGCCTCCCAAGGAGACAGGGGGCCCGGGGAGCTGTTTTTT
TRBJ1-5	NA	TRBV3-1/TRBV3-2	NA	CASSQAGPGQPQHF	TGTGCCAGCAGCCAAGCCGGTCCGGGTCAGCCCCAGCATTTT
TRBJ2-5	NA	TRBV7-9	TRBD2	CASSWGGSLQETQYF	TGTGCCAGCAGCTGGGGGGGGAGCCTACAAGAGACCCAGTACTTC
TRBJ2-7	NA	TRBV4-1	NA	CASSQVNLDYEQYF	TGCGCCAGCAGCCAAGTAAACTTAGACTACGAGCAGTACTTC
TRBJ2-7	once	TRBV5-1	NA	CASSTDREQYF	TGCGCCAGCAGCACCGACAGGGAGCAGTACTTC
TRBJ2-4	once	TRBV4-3	NA	CASSQGRENIQYF	TGCGCCAGCAGCCAAGGGCGGGAAAACATTCAGTACTTC
TRBJ1-2	once	TRBV6-1	TRBD1	CASSEVGQGAIYGYTF	TGTGCCAGCAGTGAAGTCGGGCAGGGGGCAATCTATGGCTACACCTTC
TRBJ2-1	NA	TRBV18	TRBD2	CASSPGLASYNEQFF	TGTGCCAGCTCACCCGGACTAGCGAGCTACAATGAGCAGTTCTTC
TRBJ1-5	NA	TRBV28	NA	CASSFGAAGYQPQHF	TGTGCCAGCAGTTTTGGCGCAGCAGGGTATCAGCCCCAGCATTTT
TRBJ2-5	NA	TRBV6-2/TRBV6-3	TRBD2	CASSYGLTSGSGVGTQYF	TGTGCCAGCAGTTACGGACTGACTAGCGGGAGTGGGGTAGGGACCCAGTACTTC
TRBJ2-6	once	TRBV5-1	NA	CASSVNSGANVLTF	TGCGCCAGCAGCGTTAACTCTGGGGCCAACGTCCTGACTTTC
TRBJ1-3	NA	TRBV3-1/TRBV3-2	NA	CASSHDQGKRNTIYF	TGTGCCAGCAGCCATGATCAGGGGAAAAGAAACACCATATATTTT
TRBJ2-7	NA	TRBV2	TRBD1	CASSETGGDYYEQYF	TGTGCCAGCAGCGAGACAGGGGGAGACTACTACGAGCAGTACTTC
TRBJ1-5	NA	TRBV28	TRBD1	CASSQGQGQGAQHF	TGTGCCAGCAGCCAGGGACAGGGCCAGGGGGCCCAGCATTTT
TRBJ1-4	NA	TRBV7-9	TRBD1	CASSLSQGGSEKLFF	TGTGCCAGCAGCTTATCACAGGGGGGGAGTGAAAAACTGTTTTTT
TRBJ1-2	NA	TRBV7-2	NA	CASSSPTGIYGYTF	TGTGCCAGCAGCTCCCCGACAGGCATATATGGCTACACCTTC
TRBJ1-3	NA	TRBV4-1	NA	CASSQHHSSGNTIYF	TGCGCCAGCAGCCAACATCACAGCTCTGGAAACACCATATATTTT
TRBJ1-4	NA	TRBV5-1	TRBD1	CASSLTGTGEEKLFF	TGCGCCAGCAGCTTGACCGGGACAGGGGAGGAAAAACTGTTTTTT
TRBJ2-7	NA	TRBV18	TRBD1	CASSPPGTGVYEQYF	TGTGCCAGCTCACCGCCTGGGACAGGGGTTTACGAGCAGTACTTC
TRBJ2-1	NA	TRBV10-3	TRBD2	CAISNPSGLAGNEQFF	TGTGCCATCAGTAACCCTTCGGGACTAGCGGGAAATGAGCAGTTCTTC
TRBJ2-2	NA	TRBV9	NA	CASSTWGASTGELFF	TGTGCCAGCAGCACGTGGGGCGCGAGCACCGGGGAGCTGTTTTTT
TRBJ2-7	NA	TRBV20-1	NA	CSASDLTGSSYEQYF	TGCAGTGCTAGTGACCTGACAGGAAGCTCCTACGAGCAGTACTTC
TRBJ1-4	NA	TRBV30	TRBD1	CAWSAQGGSNEKLFF	TGTGCCTGGAGTGCCCAGGGGGGATCAAATGAAAAACTGTTTTTT
TRBJ2-1	NA	TRBV5-1	NA	CASSPPSSYNEQFF	TGCGCCAGCAGCCCCCCGAGCTCCTACAATGAGCAGTTCTTC
TRBJ1-2	NA	TRBV7-2	NA	CASRQREMTYGYTF	TGTGCCAGCAGACAAAGGGAGATGACCTATGGCTACACCTTC
TRBJ2-1	NA	TRBV27	TRBD2	CASSSNPGLDNEQFF	TGTGCCAGCAGTTCAAATCCGGGACTAGACAATGAGCAGTTCTTC
TRBJ1-5	NA	TRBV6-2/TRBV6-3	NA	CASSLVTGNSNQPQHF	TGTGCCAGCAGTTTAGTAACAGGGAATAGCAATCAGCCCCAGCATTTT
TRBJ1-1	NA	TRBV11-3	NA	CASSLDRGTEAFF	TGTGCCAGCAGCTTAGACAGGGGTACTGAAGCTTTCTTT
TRBJ2-1	NA	TRBV29-1	NA	CSVEGGRDTYNEQFF	TGCAGCGTTGAAGGGGGCAGGGATACCTACAATGAGCAGTTCTTC
TRBJ2-1	NA	TRBV28	NA	CASSDGYNEQFF	TGTGCCAGCAGTGACGGGTACAATGAGCAGTTCTTC
TRBJ2-3	NA	TRBV9	NA	CASSGGVRDTQYF	TGTGCCAGCAGCGGAGGAGTGAGAGATACGCAGTATTTT
TRBJ2-5	NA	TRBV30	TRBD2	CAGTSGGAVAETQYF	TGTGCCGGGACTAGCGGGGGGGCGGTTGCAGAGACCCAGTACTTC
TRBJ2-2	NA	TRBV5-3	NA	CARSSGGGTGREYYCTGELFF	TGTGCCAGAAGCTCGGGGGGCGGGACAGGTCGGGAGTACTACTGCACCGGGGAGCTGTTTTTT
TRBJ2-7	NA	TRBV10-2	TRBD2	CASSESSGRTGYEQYF	TGCGCCAGCAGTGAATCTAGCGGGAGGACAGGTTACGAGCAGTACTTC
TRBJ1-3	NA	TRBV7-2	TRBD1	CASSAMTGTFSGNTIYF	TGTGCCAGCAGCGCAATGACAGGGACGTTCTCTGGAAACACCATATATTTT
TRBJ1-1	NA	TRBV5-5	NA	CASSLEGRPNTEAFF	TGTGCCAGCAGCCTGGAGGGGCGGCCAAACACTGAAGCTTTCTTT
TRBJ2-3	NA	TRBV29-1	TRBD2	CSSTGVAGAYTDTQYF	TGCAGCTCAACGGGGGTAGCGGGAGCCTACACAGATACGCAGTATTTT
TRBJ1-4	few	TRBV5-1	NA	CASSLREDNEKLFF	TGCGCCAGCAGCTTGCGGGAAGATAATGAAAAACTGTTTTTT
TRBJ1-2	NA	TRBV28	NA	CASSTPGSGYGYTF	TGTGCCAGCAGTACTCCCGGGTCGGGATATGGCTACACCTTC
TRBJ2-2	once	TRBV19	TRBD1	CASRDRVAGELFF	TGTGCCAGTCGGGACAGGGTTGCCGGGGAGCTGTTTTTT
TRBJ1-5	once	TRBV2	NA	CASSERVNQPQHF	TGTGCCAGCAGTGAACGGGTTAATCAGCCCCAGCATTTT
TRBJ1-5	NA	TRBV20-1	NA	CSARRRHGGLF	TGCAGTGCTAGAAGGAGACACGGGGGACTTTTT
TRBJ2-1	NA	TRBV7-9	TRBD2	CASSPRDPGLSQFF	TGTGCCAGCAGCCCGAGGGATCCGGGACTATCGCAGTTCTTC
TRBJ1-2	NA	TRBV5-1	TRBD1	CASSQGQGAGYTF	TGCGCCAGCAGCCAGGGACAGGGGGCTGGCTACACCTTC
TRBJ2-2	NA	TRBV27	TRBD2	CASRTPSGGPNTGELFF	TGTGCCAGCAGAACCCCGAGCGGGGGGCCGAACACCGGGGAGCTGTTTTTT
TRBJ1-5	NA	TRBV24-1	TRBD1	CATSDPTGNQPQHF	TGTGCCACCAGTGACCCGACAGGGAACCAGCCCCAGCATTTT
TRBJ2-2	few	TRBV4-1	TRBD2	CASTGGGNTGELFF	TGCGCCAGCACCGGGGGGGGGAACACCGGGGAGCTGTTTTTT